This T cell receptor beta chain emerged from a study of T cells after yellow fever vaccination. The V and J ends lost 4 bases and 2 bases respectively, with 12 bases between them. This CDR3 has 16 amino acids. From germline, CDR1 is MNHEY and CDR2 SMNVEV (reference sequence). TCRdb reanalysed the 5' RACE reads using MiXCR and keeps one entry per CDR3 protein. The data hold a few hundred thousand distinct CDR3 sequences, with around 16% observed a single time. The sequences come from PBMCs, collected 5 to 6 days after the first yellow fever vaccination. The chain joins TRBV27 to TRBJ1-6, with D tentatively TRBD1 (5 bases). This sequence was found in a man between 18 and 35 years old who received the YFV17D yellow fever vaccine. The CDR3 nucleotides read TGTGCCAGCAGTTCCGAGGGGACGACCTATAATTCACCCCTCCACTTT. Protein: CASSSEGTTYNSPLHF.